One sample yielded the 9 T cell receptor beta chains listed below, sequenced in a study of cytomegalovirus exposure and HLA in healthy donors. PCR amplification relied on 60 Vbeta primers (plus 13 Jbeta primers). Assay: immunoSEQ multiplex PCR; the TCRdb copy retains only in-frame clones and omits some. The sample has hundreds of thousands of clones, 70% to 90% seen once. The material sequenced was PBMCs. The receptors were sampled from a girl between 2 and 10 years old in good health and CMV-seronegative.

This rearrangement joins TRBV6-1 to TRBJ1-1; no clear D gene. Looked up from germline, CDR1 is MNHNS and CDR2 is SASEGT. This CDR3 spans 13 amino acids. V lost 5 bases and J 4 bases, leaving 11 bases between the germline ends. The CDR3 bases are TGTGCCAGCAGTAACGACCGGGTCACTGAAGCTTTCTTT. Translated, it gives CASSNDRVTEAFF.

The chain is built from TRBV29-1 and TRBJ2-5, with D unresolved. Deletions cut 4 bases from V and 1 base from J, with 7 bases between. CDR1 is SQVTM, CDR2 ANQGSEA, per germline. The CDR3 covers 12 residues. CDR3 nucleotide sequence: TGCAGCGTTGCCGGTCCCCAAGAGACCCAGTACTTC. Protein: CSVAGPQETQYF.

This clone occurred a few times. The gene calls are TRBV5-1 and TRBJ2-7, with 13 bases that match TRBD2. This CDR3 comprises 15 residues. Germline CDR1 and CDR2: SGHRS and YFSETQ. V lost 4 bases to trimming and J lost 5 bases; unmatched junction nucleotides: 6. Here the CDR3 reads CASSSRTSGRDEQYF. CDR3 coding DNA: TGCGCCAGCAGCAGCCGGACTAGCGGGAGAGACGAGCAGTACTTC. Looking up the rest from reference TRBV5-1 and TRBJ2-7 gives the full variable domain: KAGVTQTPRYLIKTRGQQVTLSCSPISGHRSVSWYQQTPGQGLQFLFEYFSETQRNKGNFPGRFSGRQFSNSRSEMNVSTLELGDSALYLCASSSRTSGRDEQYFGPGTRLTVT.

This chain links TRBV13 with TRBJ1-2, with 7 bases matching TRBD1. The CDR3 runs to 16 residues. Germline loops: CDR1 PRHDT, CDR2 FYEKMQ (reference sequence). Losses at the gene ends were 5 bases for V and 1 base for J; bases not matched to a gene: 10. The CDR3 coding sequence is TGTGCCAGCAGCAGAGTCGACAGGGCGAATAACTATGGCTACACCTTC. Its protein is CASSRVDRANNYGYTF.

The V gene is TRBV6-5, the J gene TRBJ1-4, with D possibly being TRBD1 (5 bases). This CDR3 contains 14 residues. V lost 5 bases, J lost 14 bases, and 21 bases lay in between. Germline-derived CDR1 and CDR2 are MNHEY and SVGAGI. CDR3 bases: TGTGCCAGCAGTCTCGGGACCGCCCGTGGGAGGCTGTTTTTT. It encodes CASSLGTARGRLFF.

This chain links TRBV6-5 with TRBJ2-5; 7 bases match TRBD1. Germline lookup yields CDR1 MNHEY and CDR2 SVGAGI. Losses at the gene ends were 6 bases for V and 4 bases for J; bases not matched to a gene: 5. The CDR3 runs to 13 residues. The CDR3 coding sequence is TGTGCCAGCAGCCCACAGGGGAGAGAGACCCAGTACTTC. Amino acids: CASSPQGRETQYF.

The rearrangement links TRBV6-1 to TRBJ1-5; D not resolved. Germline CDR1 and CDR2: MNHNS and SASEGT. V lost 1 base and J lost 0, with 7 bases in between. This CDR3 is built from 15 residues. The CDR3 coding sequence is TGTGCCAGCAGTGAAGTTGGCAGTAGCAATCAGCCCCAGCATTTT. It specifies CASSEVGSSNQPQHF.

This rearrangement joins TRBV5-1 to TRBJ2-1; the match to TRBD2 covers 7 bases. Germline V gene sequence: CDR1 SGHRS, CDR2 YFSETQ. This CDR3 has 12 residues. V shed 4 bases, J shed 14 bases, and the junction held 9 bases outside the gene matches. The DNA of the CDR3 is TGCGCCAGCAGCGTGGGGGGGGGTGTCAAGTTCTTC. Protein product: CASSVGGGVKFF.

The CDR3 loop reads CASSTTSGATYEQYF. Here the CDR3 DNA reads TGTGCCAGCAGCACCACTAGCGGGGCTACCTACGAGCAGTACTTC. The chain recombines TRBV6-5 with TRBJ2-5; 10 nucleotides line up with TRBD2. Near its end, the DNA agrees better with TRBJ2-7, so the J call may be wrong. The CDR3 is made up of 15 amino acids. Germline V gene sequence: CDR1 MNHEY, CDR2 SVGAGI.